The clone carrying this T cell receptor beta chain was recorded a few times. As yet, its antigen is unknown. MiXCR, applied by TCRdb to the RACE reads, yields one record per CDR3 protein. The sample yields 300,000 to 400,000 distinct CDR3 sequences, 5% to 6.5% seen once. This sample stems from a study of human T cells and chemical hapten exposure. Study-wide findings and caveats: TCRs above 1 in 1000 frequency stayed constant with DPC sensitization.

This CDR3 region has 16 residues. CDR1 SGHRS and CDR2 YFSETQ come from the germline V gene. Trimming removed 5 bases from V and 0 bases from J, with 12 bases in between. The time point was: pre-sensitization, week 0. Treatment of the sample: therapeutic diphenylcyclopropenone sensitization with weekly scalp DPC. The V call is TRBV5-1, the J call TRBJ1-6, with D uncertain. The sequencing used whole blood, collected in connection with sensitization to the hapten diphenylcyclopropenone (DPC). The source is a woman aged 45 to 65 with alopecia areata. Some clones in this sample may be carry-over from other donors' samples. The CDR3 DNA follows: TGCGCCAGCAGGGAGATCCCGAGCTCCTATAATTCACCCCTCCACTTT. Translating it yields CASREIPSSYNSPLHF.